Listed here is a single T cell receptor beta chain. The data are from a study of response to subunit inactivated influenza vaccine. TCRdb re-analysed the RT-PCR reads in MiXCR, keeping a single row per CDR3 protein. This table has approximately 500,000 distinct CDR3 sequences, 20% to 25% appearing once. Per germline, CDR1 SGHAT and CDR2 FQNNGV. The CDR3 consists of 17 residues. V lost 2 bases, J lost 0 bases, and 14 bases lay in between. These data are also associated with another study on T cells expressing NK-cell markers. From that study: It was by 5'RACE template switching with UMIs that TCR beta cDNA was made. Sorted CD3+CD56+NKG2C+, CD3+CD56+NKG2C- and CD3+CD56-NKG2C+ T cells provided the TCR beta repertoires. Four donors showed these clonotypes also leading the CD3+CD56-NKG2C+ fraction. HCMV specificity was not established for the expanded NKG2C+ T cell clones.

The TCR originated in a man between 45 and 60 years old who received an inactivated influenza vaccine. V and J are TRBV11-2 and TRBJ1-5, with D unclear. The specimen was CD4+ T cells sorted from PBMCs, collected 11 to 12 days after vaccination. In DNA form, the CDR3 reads TGTGCCAGCAGCTTATCCTGGCAGCCGTATAGCAATCAGCCCCAGCATTTT. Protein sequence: CASSLSWQPYSNQPQHF.